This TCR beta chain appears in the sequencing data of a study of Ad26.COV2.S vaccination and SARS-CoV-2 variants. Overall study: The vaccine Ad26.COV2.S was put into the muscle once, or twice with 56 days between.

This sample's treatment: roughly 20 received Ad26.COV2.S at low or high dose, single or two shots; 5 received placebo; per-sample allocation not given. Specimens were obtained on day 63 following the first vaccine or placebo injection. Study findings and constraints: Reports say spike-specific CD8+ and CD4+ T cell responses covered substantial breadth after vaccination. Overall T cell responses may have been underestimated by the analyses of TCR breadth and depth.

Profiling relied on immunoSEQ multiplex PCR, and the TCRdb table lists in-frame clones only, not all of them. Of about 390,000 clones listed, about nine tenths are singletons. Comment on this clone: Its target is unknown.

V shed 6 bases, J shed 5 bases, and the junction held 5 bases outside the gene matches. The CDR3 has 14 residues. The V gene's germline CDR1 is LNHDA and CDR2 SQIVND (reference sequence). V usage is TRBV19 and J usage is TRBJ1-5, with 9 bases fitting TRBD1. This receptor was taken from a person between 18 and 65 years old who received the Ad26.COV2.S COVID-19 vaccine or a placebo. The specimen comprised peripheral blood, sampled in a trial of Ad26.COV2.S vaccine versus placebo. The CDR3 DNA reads TGTGCCAGTAGGAGACGACAGGGGGATCAGCCCCAGCATTTT. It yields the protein CASRRRQGDQPQHF.